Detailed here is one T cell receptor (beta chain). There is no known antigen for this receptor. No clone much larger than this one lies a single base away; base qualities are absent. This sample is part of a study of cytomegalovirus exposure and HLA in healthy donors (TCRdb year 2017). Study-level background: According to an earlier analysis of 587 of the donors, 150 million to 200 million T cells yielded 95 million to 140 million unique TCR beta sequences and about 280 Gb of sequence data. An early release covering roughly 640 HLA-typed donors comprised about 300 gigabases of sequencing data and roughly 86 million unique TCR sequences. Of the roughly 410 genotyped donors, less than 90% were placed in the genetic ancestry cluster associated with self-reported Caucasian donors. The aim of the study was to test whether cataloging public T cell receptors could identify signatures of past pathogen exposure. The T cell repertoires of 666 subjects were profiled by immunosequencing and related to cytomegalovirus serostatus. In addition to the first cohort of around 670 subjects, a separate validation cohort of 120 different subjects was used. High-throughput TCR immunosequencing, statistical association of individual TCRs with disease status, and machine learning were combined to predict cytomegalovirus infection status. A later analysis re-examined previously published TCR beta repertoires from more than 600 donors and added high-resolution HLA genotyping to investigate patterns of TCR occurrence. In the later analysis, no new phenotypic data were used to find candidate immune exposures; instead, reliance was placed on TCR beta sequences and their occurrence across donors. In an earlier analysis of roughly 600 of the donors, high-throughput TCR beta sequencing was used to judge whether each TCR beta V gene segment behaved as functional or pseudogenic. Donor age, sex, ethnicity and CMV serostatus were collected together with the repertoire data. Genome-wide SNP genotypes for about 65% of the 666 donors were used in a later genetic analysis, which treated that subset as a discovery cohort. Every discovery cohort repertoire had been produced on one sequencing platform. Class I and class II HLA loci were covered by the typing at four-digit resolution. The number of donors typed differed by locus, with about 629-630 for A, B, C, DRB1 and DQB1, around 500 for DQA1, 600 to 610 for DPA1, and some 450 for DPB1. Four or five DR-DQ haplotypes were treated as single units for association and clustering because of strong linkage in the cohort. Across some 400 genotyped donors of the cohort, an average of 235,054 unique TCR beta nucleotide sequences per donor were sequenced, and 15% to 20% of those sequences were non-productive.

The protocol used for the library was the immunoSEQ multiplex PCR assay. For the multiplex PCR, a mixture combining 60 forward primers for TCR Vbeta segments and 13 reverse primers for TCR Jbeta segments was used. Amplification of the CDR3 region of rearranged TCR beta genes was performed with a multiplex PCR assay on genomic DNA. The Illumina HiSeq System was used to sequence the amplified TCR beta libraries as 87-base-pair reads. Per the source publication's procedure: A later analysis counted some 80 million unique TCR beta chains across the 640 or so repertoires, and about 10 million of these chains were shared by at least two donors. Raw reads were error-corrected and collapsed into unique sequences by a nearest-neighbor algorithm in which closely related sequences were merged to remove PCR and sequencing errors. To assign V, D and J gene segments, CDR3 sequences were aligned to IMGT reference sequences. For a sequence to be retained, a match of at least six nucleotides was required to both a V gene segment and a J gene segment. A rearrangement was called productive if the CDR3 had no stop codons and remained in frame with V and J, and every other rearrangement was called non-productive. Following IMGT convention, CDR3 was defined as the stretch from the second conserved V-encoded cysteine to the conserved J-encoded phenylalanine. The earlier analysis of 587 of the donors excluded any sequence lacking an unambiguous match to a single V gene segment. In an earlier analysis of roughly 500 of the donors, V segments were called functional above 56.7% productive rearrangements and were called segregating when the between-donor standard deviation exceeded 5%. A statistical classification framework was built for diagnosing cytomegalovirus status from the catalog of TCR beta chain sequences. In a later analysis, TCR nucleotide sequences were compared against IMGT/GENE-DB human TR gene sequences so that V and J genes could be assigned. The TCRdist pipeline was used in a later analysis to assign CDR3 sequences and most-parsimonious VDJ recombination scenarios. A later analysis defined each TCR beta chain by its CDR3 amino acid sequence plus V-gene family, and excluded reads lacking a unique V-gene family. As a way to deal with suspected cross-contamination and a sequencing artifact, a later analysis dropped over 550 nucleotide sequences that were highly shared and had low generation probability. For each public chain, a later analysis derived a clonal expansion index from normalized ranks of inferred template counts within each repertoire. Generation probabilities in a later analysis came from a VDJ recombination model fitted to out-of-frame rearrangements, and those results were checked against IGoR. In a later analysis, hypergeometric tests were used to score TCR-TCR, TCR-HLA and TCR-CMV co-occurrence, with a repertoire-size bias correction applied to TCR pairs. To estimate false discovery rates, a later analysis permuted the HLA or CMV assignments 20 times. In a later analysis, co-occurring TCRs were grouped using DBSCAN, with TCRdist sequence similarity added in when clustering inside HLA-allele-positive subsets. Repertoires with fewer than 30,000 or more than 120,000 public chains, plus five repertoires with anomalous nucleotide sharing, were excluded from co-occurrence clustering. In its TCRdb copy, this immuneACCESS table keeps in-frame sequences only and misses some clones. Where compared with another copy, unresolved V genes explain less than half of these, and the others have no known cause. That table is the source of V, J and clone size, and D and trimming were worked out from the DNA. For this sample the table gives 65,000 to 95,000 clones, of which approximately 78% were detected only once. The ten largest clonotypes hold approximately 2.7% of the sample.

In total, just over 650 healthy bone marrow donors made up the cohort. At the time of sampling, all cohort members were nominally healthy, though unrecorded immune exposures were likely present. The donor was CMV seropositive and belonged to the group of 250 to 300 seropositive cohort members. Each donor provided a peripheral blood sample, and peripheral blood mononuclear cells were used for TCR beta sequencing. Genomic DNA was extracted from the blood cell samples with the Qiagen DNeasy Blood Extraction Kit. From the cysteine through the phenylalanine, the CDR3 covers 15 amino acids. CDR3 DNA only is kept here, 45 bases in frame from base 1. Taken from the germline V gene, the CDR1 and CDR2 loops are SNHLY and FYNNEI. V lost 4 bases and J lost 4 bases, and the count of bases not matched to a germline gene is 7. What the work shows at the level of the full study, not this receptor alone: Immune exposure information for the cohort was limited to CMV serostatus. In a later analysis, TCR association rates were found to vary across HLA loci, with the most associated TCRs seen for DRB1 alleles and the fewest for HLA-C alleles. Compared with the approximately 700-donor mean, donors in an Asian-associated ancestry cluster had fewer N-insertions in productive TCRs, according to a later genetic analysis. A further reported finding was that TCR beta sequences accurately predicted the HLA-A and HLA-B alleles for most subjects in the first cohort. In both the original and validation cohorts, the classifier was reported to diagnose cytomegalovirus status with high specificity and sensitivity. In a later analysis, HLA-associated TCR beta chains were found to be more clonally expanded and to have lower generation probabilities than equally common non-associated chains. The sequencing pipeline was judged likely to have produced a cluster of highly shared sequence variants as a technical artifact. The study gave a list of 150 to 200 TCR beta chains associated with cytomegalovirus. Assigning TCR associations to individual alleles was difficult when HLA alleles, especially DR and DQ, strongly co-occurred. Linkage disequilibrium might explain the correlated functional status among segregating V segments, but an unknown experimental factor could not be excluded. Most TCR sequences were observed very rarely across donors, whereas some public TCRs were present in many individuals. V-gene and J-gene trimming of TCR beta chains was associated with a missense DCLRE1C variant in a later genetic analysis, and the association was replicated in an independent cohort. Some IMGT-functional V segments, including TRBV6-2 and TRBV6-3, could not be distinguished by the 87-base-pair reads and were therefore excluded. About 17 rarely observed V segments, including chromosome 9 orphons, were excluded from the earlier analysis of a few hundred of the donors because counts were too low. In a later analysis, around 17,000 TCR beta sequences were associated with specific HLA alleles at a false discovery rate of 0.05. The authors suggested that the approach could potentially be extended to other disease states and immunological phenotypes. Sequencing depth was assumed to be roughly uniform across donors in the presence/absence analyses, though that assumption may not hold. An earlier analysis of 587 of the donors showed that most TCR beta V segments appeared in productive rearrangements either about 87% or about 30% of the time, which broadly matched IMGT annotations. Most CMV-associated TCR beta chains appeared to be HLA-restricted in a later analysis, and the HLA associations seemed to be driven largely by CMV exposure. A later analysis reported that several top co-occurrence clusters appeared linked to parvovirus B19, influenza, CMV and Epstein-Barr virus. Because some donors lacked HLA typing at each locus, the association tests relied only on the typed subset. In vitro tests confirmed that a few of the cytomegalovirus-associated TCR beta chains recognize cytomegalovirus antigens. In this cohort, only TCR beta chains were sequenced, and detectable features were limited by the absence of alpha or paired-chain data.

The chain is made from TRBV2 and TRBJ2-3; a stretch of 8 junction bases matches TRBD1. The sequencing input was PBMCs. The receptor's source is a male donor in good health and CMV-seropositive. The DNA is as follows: TGTGCCAGCAGTGTTCAGGGGGCGTTTTCAGATACGCAGTATTTT. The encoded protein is CASSVQGAFSDTQYF.